This T cell receptor beta chain was captured by sequencing in a study of Graves' ophthalmopathy and Graves' hyperthyroidism. The overall study: Samples of peripheral blood were obtained at initial diagnosis, prior to treatment of any kind.

Other autoimmune disease, uncontrolled infection, pregnancy and lactation led to exclusion. Beta-chain TCR CDR3 regions were amplified from RNA transcripts. Second-round multiplex PCR came after first-round RT-PCR with HTBI primers. From the multiplex PCR reads, TCRdb called clonotypes with MiXCR, one entry per CDR3 protein. The profile shows 150,000 to 200,000 distinct CDR3 sequences, 35% to 45% of them singletons. This CDR3 has 16 amino acids. Per the germline V gene, CDR1 is LNHDA and CDR2 is SQIVND (reference sequence). Trimming pared 3 bases from V and 0 bases from J, leaving 15 bases between. Study findings and constraints: Most clonotypes expanded in thyroid above 0.001 frequency were present in blood too.

This clonotype was picked up many times. Antigen: not known. Sequenced sample: peripheral blood. This receptor was taken from a young man with Graves' ophthalmopathy. The rearrangement joins TRBV19 to TRBJ2-7, with D perhaps matching TRBD1 (5 bases). CDR3 sequence (DNA): TGTGCCAGTAGTATGGGGCTAGATCCCATCTCCTACGAGCAGTACTTC. As protein: CASSMGLDPISYEQYF.